This record concerns one T cell receptor (beta chain) sequence. Antigen: not known. This CDR3 is 14 amino acids long. Germline loops: CDR1 SGDLS, CDR2 YYNGEE. Trimming cost V 2 bases and J 1 base, with 9 bases left between them. TCRdb called the RT-PCR reads again in MiXCR, with one record for every CDR3 protein. Counted here are more than 550,000 distinct CDR3 sequences, approximately 12% occurring once; the ten biggest clones make up about 9.4%. The source of the sample is a study of response to subunit inactivated influenza vaccine. Study outcomes and limitations: The authors suggested that few new T cells are recruited per seasonal influenza vaccination.

The chain employs TRBV9 and TRBJ1-1, with D uncertain. The sequences come from PBMCs from blood, collected on the day of vaccination. This sequence was found in a man between 50 and 59 years old who received an inactivated influenza vaccine. In nucleotides, the CDR3 is TGTGCCAGCAGCGTCGACGGGTGGAACACTGAAGCTTTCTTT. Its translation: CASSVDGWNTEAFF. Full variable domain (rest looked up from reference TRBV9 and TRBJ1-1): DSGVTQTPKHLITATGQRVTLRCSPRSGDLSVYWYQQSLDQGLQFLIQYYNGEERAKGNILERFSAQQFPDLHSELNLSSLELGDSALYFCASSVDGWNTEAFFGQGTRLTVV.